The 9 T cell receptor beta chains below were found in one sample sequenced in a study of shared clonotypes between healthy human individuals. Sequenced by immunoSEQ multiplex PCR; TCRdb stores in-frame clones only, minus some. Of approximately 500,000 clones listed, 70% to 80% are singletons. Sequenced input: PBMCs. These receptors originate from a woman aged 40 to 55 in good health. Some clones in this sample may be carry-over from other donors' samples.

The rearrangement joins TRBV5-1 to TRBJ2-7; 9 positions match TRBD2. This CDR3 has 14 amino acids. V was pared by 0 bases and J by 6 bases, with 4 bases of the junction left unmatched. Germline lookup yields CDR1 SGHRS and CDR2 YFSETQ. The CDR3 region has the DNA TGCGCCAGCAGCTTGGAGGGACTAGCTAGCGAGCAGTACTTC. It yields the protein CASSLEGLASEQYF.

The gene calls are TRBV19 and TRBJ2-2; 9 bases agree with TRBD2. The germline CDR1 and CDR2 sequences are LNHDA and SQIVND (reference sequence). The junction had 8 bases not matched to a gene; V was cut back by 7 bases and J by 2 bases. The CDR3 extends over 16 amino acids. The CDR3 loop is CASTSGSGSNTGELFF. The CDR3 region has the DNA TGTGCCAGTACCTCGGGTAGCGGGAGCAACACCGGGGAGCTGTTTTTT. Full variable domain (remainder filled in from reference TRBV19 and TRBJ2-2): DGGITQSPKYLFRKEGQNVTLSCEQNLNHDAMYWYRQDPGQGLRLIYYSQIVNDFQKGDIAEGYSVSREKKESFPLTVTSAQKNPTAFYLCASTSGSGSNTGELFFGEGSRLTVL.

This rearrangement joins TRBV27 to TRBJ2-7, with 7 bases aligning to TRBD2. In germline, CDR1 is MNHEY, CDR2 SMNVEV (reference sequence). The V gene end was trimmed by 8 bases and the J gene end by 0 bases; junction bases not matched to a gene: 1. The CDR3 has 12 residues. CDR3 amino acids: CASQRGSYEQYF. The CDR3 DNA reads TGTGCCAGCCAGCGGGGCTCCTACGAGCAGTACTTC.

This clone has only one observation. This chain joins TRBV30 and TRBJ2-2, with no clear D. The last part of the DNA fits TRBJ1-3 better; the J call may be wrong. CDR3 length: 11 residues. CDR1 is GTSNPN, CDR2 SVGIG, per germline (reference sequence). The CDR3: CAWSLRDTIYF. The DNA for the CDR3 is TGTGCCTGGAGTCTGAGGGACACCATATATTTT.

The chain combines TRBV15 with TRBJ2-5; D could derive from TRBD1 or TRBD2 (6 bases each). Trimming shortened V by 0 bases and J by 2 bases, and 10 bases separated the two germline ends. This CDR3 is built from 15 residues. Germline values: CDR1 LNHNV, CDR2 YYDKDF (reference sequence). In DNA form, the CDR3 reads TGTGCCACCAGCAGAGATGGGGGGCCTCAAGAGACCCAGTACTTC. Residues: CATSRDGGPQETQYF. Using reference TRBV15 and TRBJ2-5 for the parts outside the CDR3, the full variable domain is DAMVIQNPRYQVTQFGKPVTLSCSQTLNHNVMYWYQQKSSQAPKLLFHYYDKDFNNEADTPDNFQSRRPNTSFCFLDIRSPGLGDTAMYLCATSRDGGPQETQYFGPGTRLLVL.

The V gene is TRBV7-4, the J gene TRBJ2-7, with 10 bases matching TRBD2. This CDR3 region has 17 residues. The V and J ends lost 1 base and 7 bases, in that order; junction bases with no gene match: 13. CDR1 is SGHVT, CDR2 SQSDAQ, per germline. DNA of the CDR3: TGTGCCAGCAGCTTAGGAGCGGGAGGGCCCTCCGGGGGTGAGCAGTACTTC. The encoded protein is CASSLGAGGPSGGEQYF.

The V call is TRBV15, the J call TRBJ2-1, with D possibly TRBD1 on 5 matching bases. Per the germline V gene, CDR1 is LNHNV and CDR2 is YYDKDF (reference sequence). V lost 8 bases and J lost 0, with 17 bases in between. The CDR3 has 16 residues. This CDR3 reads CATAVFGDSSYNEQFF. The CDR3 bases are TGTGCCACCGCGGTATTTGGCGACAGCTCCTACAATGAGCAGTTCTTC.

CDR3 DNA: TGTGCCTGGAGCCGCGTCGGTAGGGAGGTCACAGATACGCAGTATTTT. This sequence encodes CAWSRVGREVTDTQYF. This chain connects TRBV30 to TRBJ2-3, with D perhaps matching TRBD2 (6 bases). Germline V gene sequence: CDR1 GTSNPN, CDR2 SVGIG (reference sequence). The CDR3 contains 16 residues. V was clipped by 3 bases and J by 2 bases, with 18 bases between them.

This clone came up a few times. The chain links TRBV7-2 to TRBJ2-7; possible D gene TRBD2, 5 bases. The CDR3 covers 13 residues. The germline V gene encodes CDR1 SGHTA and CDR2 FQGNSA. The germline V and J ends were trimmed by 4 bases and 4 bases, with 11 bases remaining between them. CDR3 sequence reads: CASSSAGYYEQYF. DNA for the CDR3: TGTGCCAGCAGCTCTGCGGGCTATTACGAGCAGTACTTC.